This T cell receptor beta chain was identified in a study of Tregs in tolerant kidney transplant recipients. On this clone: Its antigen is undetermined.

Study observations and caveats: Few patients were studied, so findings need validation in larger groups. Activated donor B cell expansion appeared to reveal the most relevant donor-specific TCRbeta repertoire. Biological reproducibility was not directly addressed in this study.

Clones were read by immunoSEQ multiplex PCR, and TCRdb kept only the in-frame ones, dropping some. The sample records 200,000 to 300,000 clones, 84% being singletons. Unstimulated regulatory T cells (CD4+CD25+CD127-), CD4+CD25- non-regulatory cells, CD4 and CD8 cells were FACS-sorted from thawed PBMCs. Input material: CD4+ T cells from blood. The receptor's source is a human donor in good health.

In DNA form, the CDR3 reads TGTGCCAGCATCGGGCCCCGAGACAGCGCCTATGGCTACACCTTC. Amino acid sequence: CASIGPRDSAYGYTF. The V call is TRBV5-4, the J call TRBJ1-2, with D perhaps matching TRBD1 (5 bases). Germline V gives CDR1 SGHNT, CDR2 YYREEE (reference sequence). The germline V and J ends were trimmed by 6 bases and 4 bases, with 19 bases remaining between them. The CDR3 is 15 amino acids.